This T cell receptor beta chain was recovered during a study of blood T cell repertoires in COVID-19. In the study overall: Samples representing acute and convalescent COVID-19 were sourced from the United States, Italy and Spain. PBMCs, B-cell-depleted T cells, or T cells provided the cDNA or gDNA that made up the material.

Germline CDR1 MNHEY, CDR2 SMNVEV (reference sequence). This CDR3 contains 14 residues. With V trimmed by 8 bases and J by 5 bases, 6 bases remained unmatched. Per the original methods: The assay estimated nucleated cells by amplifying reference gene primers. Clones were sequenced by immunoSEQ multiplex PCR, and TCRdb holds only the in-frame ones, with some missing. V and J calls and clone size are copied from that table; D and trimming were computed from the DNA. The repertoire holds some 270,000 clones, with roughly 84% as singletons. It was during active infection that Seattle patients were enrolled and then longitudinally followed.

The chain recombines TRBV27 with TRBJ2-1, with TRBD1 matching over 10 bases. Material: peripheral blood. This TCR was recovered from a person aged 65-85 years with COVID-19, enrolled during active disease. CDR3 coding DNA: TGTGCCAGCTCCTGGACAGGGGGGAACAATGAGCAGTTCTTC. Translated: CASSWTGGNNEQFF.